This TCR beta chain was captured in a study of cytomegalovirus exposure and HLA in healthy donors. The CDR3 is 14 amino acids. Germline lookup yields CDR1 LNHDA and CDR2 SQIVND (reference sequence). J gave up 7 bases and V 4 bases, and 4 bases lay outside the gene matches. PCR amplification relied on 60 Vbeta primers (plus 13 Jbeta primers). Clones were sequenced by immunoSEQ multiplex PCR, and TCRdb holds only the in-frame ones, with some missing. The table shows fewer than 200,000 clones, with roughly 85% occurring only once. V is TRBV19 and J is TRBJ1-5; TRBD1 matches 10 bases. This clonotype originated in a male donor in good health and CMV-seronegative. Sequencing used PBMCs. Written as DNA, the CDR3 is TGTGCCAGTAGTACCGGGACAGGGGAACAGCCCCAGCATTTT. Its protein product is CASSTGTGEQPQHF.